This TCR beta chain was documented in a study of blood T cell repertoires in COVID-19 (dated by TCRdb to the early 2020s). Background on the whole study: Collaborator samples came from the United States, Italy and Spain and covered acute and convalescent phases of COVID-19. The prospective study material was composed of cDNA or gDNA derived from T cells, B-cell-depleted T cells, or PBMCs. Subjects who had been exposed to COVID-19, were actively infected with it, or had recovered from it provided the deeply sampled blood TCRbeta repertoires that made up the dataset. The repertoires were made available in a free public database intended to serve as a resource for research on the immune response to SARS-CoV-2. The samples were drawn from the first 160 participants of the ongoing ImmuneRACE study and from 1,200 or so subjects provided by 6 global collaborators. Sample metadata almost always included a de-identified subject ID, COVID-19 status, age in years and sex. HLA class I and class II types, where available, came from metadata supplied by the sample provider rather than from assay-based typing.

This clone is a singleton in its sample. The antigen this receptor binds is unknown. No much larger clonotype is one base removed from it; base qualities were not supplied. What the study reported, not specific to this receptor: The quantity of clinical and demographic metadata differed by source and by participant and was supplied without curation.

Participants in the prospective study were enrolled through a virtual design, were aged roughly 18 to 100 years, and lived in about 25 United States geographic areas. Cohort assignment in the prospective study relied on participant-reported clinical history from a screening survey and a study questionnaire. Recovered participants in ImmuneRACE Cohort 3 were defined as having two consecutive negative NP/OP PCR tests, clearance from a healthcare professional, or resolution of symptoms. Mobile phlebotomists in the prospective study collected whole blood, serum and a nasopharyngeal or oropharyngeal swab from every participant. Additional blood draws and questionnaires over an approximately two-month period could optionally be provided by prospective study participants. Blood samples from the prospective study were shipped frozen or at room temperature prior to DNA extraction. Reading from cysteine to phenylalanine, the CDR3 counts 12 amino acids. Here the CDR3 DNA is all that survives: 36 bases in frame from base 1. A distance of 9 bases separates the germline ends of V and J, which lose 7 bases and 2 bases respectively.

TCRbeta CDR3 regions were amplified from genomic DNA using the immunoSEQ Assay, a bias-controlled multiplex PCR. Concerning the study's data processing: The number of nucleated cells in each sample was estimated from the amplification of reference gene primers within the assay. To quantify the absolute abundance of each unique TCRbeta CDR3 rearrangement, sequence reads were collapsed and filtered. For each sample, productive Simpson clonality was calculated as the square root of Simpson's diversity index over productive rearrangements. Here the immuneACCESS table is served through TCRdb, limited to in-frame sequences with V and J called. Missing clones are a known gap in these copies; in checked studies unresolved V genes cover under half, and the rest lacks a known reason. V and J calls and clone size are those listed in that table; D and trimming were worked out from the DNA. In this sample the table shows a few hundred thousand clones, around 87% of which occur a single time. The ten largest clonotypes hold approximately 2.5% of the sample.

In this chain, TRBV12-3 or TRBV12-4 is recombined with TRBJ2-7; the D region possibly corresponds to TRBD1 (5 bases align). Input material: PBMCs or T cells enriched from blood (not recorded which). This clonotype was sampled from a woman aged 18-29 years who had recovered from COVID-19. The nucleotide sequence reads as follows: TGTGCCAGCACCCGACAGCCCTACGAGCAGTACTTC. It codes for CASTRQPYEQYF.